In its sample, the clone carrying this T cell receptor beta chain was seen a few times. Antigen: not known. Trimming at V came to 5 bases and at J to 4 bases, leaving 5 bases not matched to a gene. This CDR3 is 15 amino acids long. Germline CDR1 reads MNHEY; CDR2 reads SMNVEV (reference sequence). The record originates from a study of post-analysis software for immune sequencing data. The authors incorporated unique molecular identifiers into the TCR beta cDNA libraries. Each CDR3 protein gets one entry after TCRdb re-called the PCR reads with MiXCR. This sample has 250,000 to 300,000 distinct CDR3 sequences, with 35% to 45% found just once. Findings and limits, study-wide: Compared against controls, patients with multiple sclerosis displayed significantly lower normalized Chao1 diversity. Same-batch samples co-clustered strongly by F measure. When patients were compared with controls, about 5 TRBV segments were more frequent, TRBV5-6, TRBV5-1 and TRBV20-1 among them.

V gene TRBV27 combines with J gene TRBJ2-1; TRBD2 matches 10 bases. This sequence was found in a girl between 10 and 17 years old with multiple sclerosis. The sample was blood. The CDR3 nucleotides are TGTGCCAGCAGTCGGACTAGCGGAGCTTACAATGAGCAGTTCTTC. Its translation is CASSRTSGAYNEQFF.